The 14 T cell receptor beta chains given below trace back to one sample, sequenced in a study of blood T cell repertoires in COVID-19. Generated by immunoSEQ multiplex PCR, the TCRdb table keeps only in-frame clones and is missing some. There are approximately 90,000 clones in the sample; approximately 79% occur only once, and approximately 15% lies in the top ten. What was sequenced was peripheral blood. The receptors were sampled from a woman older than 75 with acute or convalescent COVID-19.

A note on this clone: Since a far larger clone is one base different, this is likely a read error. The V and J genes are TRBV6-2 or TRBV6-3 and TRBJ1-1; D is perhaps TRBD1 (5 bases). Germline V gene data show CDR1 as MNHEY and CDR2 as SVGEGT. The ends were cut back, 6 bases at V and 1 base at J, with 9 bases in the middle. The CDR3 is 13 amino acids. In DNA form, the CDR3 reads TGTGCCAGCAGCAATACAGGGAACACTGAAGCTTTCTTT. The encoded protein is CASSNTGNTEAFF.

This clone has only a few counts. This chain links TRBV4-3 with TRBJ2-7; D is ambiguous. Trimming cost V 0 bases and J 2 bases, with 14 bases left between them. The CDR3 sequence is 16 residues long. Germline loops: CDR1 LGHNA, CDR2 YSLEER. The CDR3 DNA reads TGCGCCAGCAGCCAAGACAGCGAACTCCCCCCCTACGAGCAGTACTTC. Translation: CASSQDSELPPYEQYF.

This clone has a single count. The chain uses TRBV10-2 and TRBJ1-2; a possible D gene is TRBD1 (6 bases). V lost 3 bases and J 8 bases, leaving 13 bases between the germline ends. CDR1 and CDR2 (germline): WSHSY, SAAADI. CDR3 length: 13 amino acids. DNA for the CDR3: TGCGCCAGCAGTGATAAGGACAGTTACGGCTACACCTTC. Its translation: CASSDKDSYGYTF.

There are a few counts of this clone. One end of the junction varies from germline; a read error may be responsible. The CDR3 nucleotides read TGTGCCAGCTCATCGGGACTAGCGGGGGGCTCTGAGATCTTC. It translates to CASSSGLAGGSEIF. The chain couples TRBV18 to TRBJ2-1; 15 nucleotides align to TRBD2. The CDR3 runs to 14 residues. CDR1 is KGHSH, CDR2 LQKENI, per germline.

The chain uses TRBV13 and TRBJ1-2; TRBD1 matches 10 bases. V was pared by 6 bases and J by 5 bases, with 6 bases of the junction left unmatched. Germline values: CDR1 PRHDT, CDR2 FYEKMQ (reference sequence). This CDR3 is built from 14 residues. The DNA for the CDR3 is TGTGCCAGCAGACGGACAGGGGGGTGGTATGGCTACACCTTC. Residues: CASRRTGGWYGYTF. Supplemented by reference TRBV13 and TRBJ1-2, the full variable domain reads AAGVIQSPRHLIKEKRETATLKCYPIPRHDTVYWYQQGPGQDPQFLISFYEKMQSDKGSIPDRFSAQQFSDYHSELNMSSLELGDSALYFCASRRTGGWYGYTFGSGTRLTVV.

V and J are TRBV7-9 and TRBJ2-2; D ambiguous. V was shortened by 1 base and J by 1 base, with 4 bases between the two germline ends. CDR1 and CDR2 (germline): SEHNR, FQNEAQ (reference sequence). CDR3 length: 14 amino acids. CDR3 protein: CASSLGRNTGELFF. The CDR3 DNA reads as TGTGCCAGCAGCTTAGGGAGGAACACCGGGGAGCTGTTTTTT.

The chain joins TRBV5-1 to TRBJ1-1; a weak D match, TRBD1 (5 bases). Germline assignment: CDR1 SGHRS and CDR2 YFSETQ. The V and J ends lost 2 bases and 5 bases respectively, with 13 bases between them. The CDR3 has 14 amino acids. The CDR3 DNA follows: TGCGCCAGCAGCTTCCAGGGATCGGGTACTGAAGCTTTCTTT. Residues: CASSFQGSGTEAFF.

In its sample, this clone was seen a few times. The chain carries TRBV10-3 and TRBJ1-5; 7 bases align to TRBD1. The junction had 11 bases not matched to a gene; V was cut back by 2 bases and J by 1 base. CDR1 and CDR2 from the germline V gene are ENHRY and SYGVKD. The CDR3 has 18 residues. The CDR3: CAISEPRQGEGSNQPQHF. The CDR3 DNA sequence: TGTGCCATCAGTGAGCCAAGACAGGGAGAAGGGAGCAATCAGCCCCAGCATTTT.

The rearrangement uses TRBV18 and TRBJ1-1; weak D call: TRBD1 (5 bases). Trimming took off 8 bases at V and 7 bases at J, with 11 bases between the two ends. CDR3 size: 11 residues. Germline V gene lookup returns CDR1 KGHSH and CDR2 LQKENI. The CDR3 nucleotides read TGTGCCAGCGCAGGGCAGGGTGAAGCTTTCTTT. It specifies CASAGQGEAFF.

V usage is TRBV2 and J usage is TRBJ2-2; TRBD2 matches at 11 bases. Trimming at V came to 6 bases and at J to 5 bases, leaving 5 bases not matched to a gene. CDR3 length: 15 residues. The germline gives CDR1 SNHLY, CDR2 FYNNEI. CDR3 amino acids: CASRGGTSGTGELFF. Written as DNA, the CDR3 is TGTGCCAGCAGGGGGGGGACTAGCGGTACCGGGGAGCTGTTTTTT.

The chain has TRBV19 and TRBJ2-7; D possibly corresponds to TRBD1 (5 bases). Germline V gene lookup returns CDR1 LNHDA and CDR2 SQIVND (reference sequence). Trimming took off 5 bases at V and 7 bases at J, with 18 bases between the two ends. The CDR3 consists of 14 residues. The CDR3 DNA sequence: TGTGCCAGTAGTCCAGGGCCCTACATGGGGGAGCAGTACTTC. As protein: CASSPGPYMGEQYF.

Here the CDR3 reads CASSARQGPYNEQFF. For the CDR3, the DNA is TGTGCCAGCAGCGCCCGACAGGGCCCCTACAATGAGCAGTTCTTC. The chain links TRBV11-3 to TRBJ2-1; 7 bases fit TRBD1. The CDR3 loop spans 15 amino acids. CDR1 SGHNT and CDR2 YENEEA come from the germline V gene. The trim removed 5 bases at V and 2 bases at J, leaving 6 bases unmatched.

J is TRBJ1-4 and V is TRBV2; TRBD1 is a possible D gene (6 bases). CDR1 is SNHLY and CDR2 is FYNNEI in the germline V gene. Between the trimmed V and J ends, which lost 6 bases and 6 bases, there was a span of 14 bases. This CDR3 contains 14 residues. CDR3 nucleotides: TGTGCCAGCAGGAACAGGGTCGGGGATGAAAAACTGTTTTTT. Encoded protein: CASRNRVGDEKLFF.

The chain joins TRBV6-1 to TRBJ2-2, with TRBD2 matching 13 bases. The germline gives CDR1 MNHNS, CDR2 SASEGT. CDR3 length equals 18 residues. V shed 2 bases and J 5 bases; nucleotides not matched to a gene: 8. The DNA of the CDR3 is TGTGCCAGCAGTGAATACGGGACTAGCGGGGACGATACCGGGGAGCTGTTTTTT. Protein: CASSEYGTSGDDTGELFF.